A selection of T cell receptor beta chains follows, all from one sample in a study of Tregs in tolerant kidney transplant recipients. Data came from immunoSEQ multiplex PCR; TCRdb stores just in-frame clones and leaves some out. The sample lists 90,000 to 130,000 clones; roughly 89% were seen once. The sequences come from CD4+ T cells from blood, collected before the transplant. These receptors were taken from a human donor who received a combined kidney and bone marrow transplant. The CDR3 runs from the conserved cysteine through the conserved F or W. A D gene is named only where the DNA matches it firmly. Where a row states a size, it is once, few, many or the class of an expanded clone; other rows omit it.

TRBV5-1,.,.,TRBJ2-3,CASSLPRGSTDTQYF,TGCGCCAGCAGCTTGCCCAGGGGATCGACAGATACGCAGTATTTT
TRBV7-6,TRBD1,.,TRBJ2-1,CASSLNRGEQFF,TGTGCCAGCAGCTTAAACAGGGGTGAGCAGTTCTTC
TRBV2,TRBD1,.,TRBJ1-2,CASSGDRGDYGYTF,TGTGCCAGCAGTGGGGACAGGGGGGACTATGGCTACACCTTC
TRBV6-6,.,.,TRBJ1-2,CASSLPPDGYTF,TGTGCCAGCAGCCTCCCCCCGGATGGCTACACCTTC
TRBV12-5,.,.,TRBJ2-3,CASGLVRKSGEPDTQYF,TGTGCTAGTGGTTTGGTACGAAAGTCGGGAGAGCCAGATACGCAGTATTTT
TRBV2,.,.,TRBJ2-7,CASRWSDPSYEQYF,TGTGCCAGCAGGTGGAGCGACCCTTCCTACGAGCAGTACTTC
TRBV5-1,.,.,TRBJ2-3,CASSTDGVVLMQYF,TGCGCCAGCAGCACGGACGGGGTCGTGTTGATGCAGTATTTT
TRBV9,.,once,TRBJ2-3,CASSVDQDTQYF,TGTGCCAGCAGCGTAGACCAGGATACGCAGTATTTT
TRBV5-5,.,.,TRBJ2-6,CASSWDFSGANVLTF,TGTGCCAGCAGCTGGGACTTCTCTGGGGCCAACGTCCTGACTTTC
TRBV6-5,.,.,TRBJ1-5,CASNPGLGSNQPQHF,TGTGCCAGCAACCCCGGACTAGGGAGCAATCAGCCCCAGCATTTT
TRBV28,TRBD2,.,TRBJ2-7,CASSDIRDAGGHEQYF,TGTGCCAGCAGTGATATCCGGGACGCGGGAGGTCACGAGCAGTACTTC
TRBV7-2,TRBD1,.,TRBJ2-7,CASSLGRTGSFEQYF,TGTGCCAGCAGCTTAGGGAGGACAGGTTCTTTCGAGCAGTACTTC
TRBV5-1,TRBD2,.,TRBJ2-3,CASSPEGLAGFSFTDTQYF,TGCGCCAGCAGCCCCGAGGGACTAGCGGGGTTCTCATTCACAGATACGCAGTATTTT
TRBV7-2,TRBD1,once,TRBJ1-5,CASSLAPQGAWQPQHF,TGTGCCAGCAGCTTAGCCCCACAGGGGGCCTGGCAGCCCCAGCATTTT
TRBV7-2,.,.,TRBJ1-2,CASSLDSVGGYTF,TGTGCCAGCAGCTTAGATTCCGTCGGTGGCTACACCTTC
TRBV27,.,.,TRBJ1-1,CASSLLRGLDTEAFF,TGTGCCAGCAGTTTATTAAGGGGATTGGACACTGAAGCTTTCTTT
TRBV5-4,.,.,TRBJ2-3,CASTTPGADTQYF,TGTGCCAGCACCACCCCGGGGGCAGATACGCAGTATTTT
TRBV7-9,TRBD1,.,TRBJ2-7,CASSLAQGADEQYF,TGTGCCAGCAGCTTAGCGCAGGGGGCAGACGAGCAGTACTTC
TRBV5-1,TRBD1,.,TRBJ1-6,CASSLGTGGANNSPLHF,TGCGCCAGCAGCTTAGGGACAGGGGGCGCGAATAATTCACCCCTCCACTTT
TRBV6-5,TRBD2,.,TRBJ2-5,CASTGTSGVGETQYF,TGTGCCAGCACCGGGACTAGCGGGGTTGGAGAGACCCAGTACTTC
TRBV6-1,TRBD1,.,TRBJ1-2,CASRPDRGGNYGYTF,TGTGCCAGCAGGCCCGACAGGGGTGGGAACTATGGCTACACCTTC
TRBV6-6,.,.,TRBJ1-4,CASSYRGSTNEKLFF,TGTGCCAGCAGTTACCGGGGGAGTACTAATGAAAAACTGTTTTTT
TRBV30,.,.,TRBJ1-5,CAWSSGGNQPQHF,TGTGCCTGGAGTTCAGGTGGCAATCAGCCCCAGCATTTT
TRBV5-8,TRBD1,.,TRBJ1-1,CASSVGQGGTEAFF,TGTGCCAGCAGCGTGGGACAGGGAGGCACTGAAGCTTTCTTT
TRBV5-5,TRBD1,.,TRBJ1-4,CASSFPGGSEKLFF,TGTGCCAGCAGCTTTCCAGGGGGTAGTGAAAAACTGTTTTTT
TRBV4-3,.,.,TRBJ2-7,CASSQDPAGGPRAYEQYF,TGCGCCAGCAGCCAAGATCCCGCTGGGGGCCCGCGGGCTTACGAGCAGTACTTC
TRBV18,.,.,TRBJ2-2,CASSPQAPGVGELFF,TGTGCCAGCTCACCACAGGCCCCAGGGGTTGGGGAGCTGTTTTTT
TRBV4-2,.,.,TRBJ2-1,CASSPRGYNEQFF,TGTGCCAGCAGCCCTCGGGGCTACAATGAGCAGTTCTTC
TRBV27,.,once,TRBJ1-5,CASRPGRATNQPQHF,TGTGCCAGCCGGCCAGGCAGGGCGACAAATCAGCCCCAGCATTTT
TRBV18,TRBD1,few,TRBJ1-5,CASSPSGQSNQPQHF,TGTGCCAGCTCACCGTCGGGACAGTCCAATCAGCCCCAGCATTTT
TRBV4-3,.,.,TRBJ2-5,CASSQSLGEVGETQYF,TGCGCCAGCAGCCAAAGTTTGGGGGAGGTGGGAGAGACCCAGTACTTC
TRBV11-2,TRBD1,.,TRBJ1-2,CASSSLRGTGGIYGYTF,TGTGCCAGCAGCTCCCTCCGCGGGACAGGGGGCATCTATGGCTACACCTTC
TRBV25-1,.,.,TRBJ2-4,CASSATPGGNIQYF,TGTGCCAGCAGTGCGACCCCCGGGGGAAACATTCAGTACTTC
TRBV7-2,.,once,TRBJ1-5,CASSLDSSSNQPQHF,TGTGCCAGCAGCTTAGACAGTTCTAGCAATCAGCCCCAGCATTTT
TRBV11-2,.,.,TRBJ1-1,CASSPRPGQLNTEAFF,TGTGCCAGCAGCCCCCGGCCAGGACAGCTGAACACTGAAGCTTTCTTT